This T cell receptor beta chain was found in a study of read filtering for tumor transcriptome and immune sequencing. Study-level background: DNase treatment preceded whole-transcriptome library preparation. Per sample, TCR-region reads ranged about 4 to 10.27 million by IR-seq, about 75 to 1273 by RNA-seq. Findings and limits, study-wide: Compared with RNA-seq, IR-seq gave much higher clonotype depth and reliability. Roughly 80% of IR-seq clonotypes had a single read, yet these held around 4% of reads.

On this clonotype: Its cognate antigen is unknown. The junction shows a germline mismatch at one end, possibly a read error.

The library was built from around 400 ng RNA with molecular barcoded adaptors for alpha/delta and beta/gamma chains. MiXCR, run by TCRdb on the reads, gives a single entry per CDR3 protein. This repertoire shows approximately 90,000 distinct CDR3 sequences, 20% to 25% found once; its top ten account for approximately 10%. The germline V gene has CDR1 LGHDT and CDR2 YNNKEL (reference sequence). The CDR3 loop spans 13 amino acids. The specimen was a population of CD138-negative cells sorted from bone marrow. The sequence came from a donor at least 40 years old with multiple myeloma. The chain is built from TRBV3-1 and TRBJ2-2; D not certain. The CDR3 region is CSSSHLNTGELFF. Written as DNA, the CDR3 is TGTTCCAGCAGCCATCTTAACACCGGGGAGCTGTTTTTT.